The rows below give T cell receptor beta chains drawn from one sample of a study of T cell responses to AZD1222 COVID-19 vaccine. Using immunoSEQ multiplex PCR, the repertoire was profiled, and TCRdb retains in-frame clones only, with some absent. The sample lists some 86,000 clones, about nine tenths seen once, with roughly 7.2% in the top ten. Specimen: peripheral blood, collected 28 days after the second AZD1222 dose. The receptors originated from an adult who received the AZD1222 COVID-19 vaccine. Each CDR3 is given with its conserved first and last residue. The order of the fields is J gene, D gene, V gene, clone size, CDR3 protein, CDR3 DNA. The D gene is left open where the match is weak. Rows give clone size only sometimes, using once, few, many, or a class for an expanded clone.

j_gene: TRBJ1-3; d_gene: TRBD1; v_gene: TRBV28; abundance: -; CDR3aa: CASITGGSGNTIYF; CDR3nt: TGTGCCAGTATCACAGGGGGCTCTGGAAACACCATATATTTT
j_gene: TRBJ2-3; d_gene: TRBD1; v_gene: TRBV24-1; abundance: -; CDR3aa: CATSDLDRGTDTQYF; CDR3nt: TGTGCCACCAGTGATTTGGACAGGGGCACAGATACGCAGTATTTT
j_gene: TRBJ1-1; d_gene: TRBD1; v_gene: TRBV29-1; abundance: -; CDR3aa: CSVLGQGVNTEAFF; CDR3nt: TGCAGCGTACTAGGACAGGGGGTGAACACTGAAGCTTTCTTT
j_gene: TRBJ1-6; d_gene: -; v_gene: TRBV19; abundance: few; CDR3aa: CASSFRQSFNSPLHF; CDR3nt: TGTGCCAGTAGTTTCCGACAGAGTTTTAATTCACCCCTCCACTTT
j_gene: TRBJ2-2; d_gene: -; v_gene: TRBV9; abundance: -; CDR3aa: CASSVDTGELFF; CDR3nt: TGTGCCAGCAGCGTAGACACCGGGGAGCTGTTTTTT
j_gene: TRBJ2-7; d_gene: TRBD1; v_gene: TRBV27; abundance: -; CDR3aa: CASSLSAGTGYEQYF; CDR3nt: TGTGCCAGCAGTTTGTCGGCCGGGACAGGCTACGAGCAGTACTTC
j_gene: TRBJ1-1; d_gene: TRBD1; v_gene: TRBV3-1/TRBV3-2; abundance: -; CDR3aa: CASSLGQGAFGTEAFF; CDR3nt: TGTGCCAGCAGCCTGGGACAGGGGGCGTTTGGGACTGAAGCTTTCTTT
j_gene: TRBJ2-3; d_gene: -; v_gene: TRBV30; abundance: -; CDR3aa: CAWSPRQENTDTQYF; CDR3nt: TGTGCCTGGAGTCCACGACAGGAAAACACAGATACGCAGTATTTT
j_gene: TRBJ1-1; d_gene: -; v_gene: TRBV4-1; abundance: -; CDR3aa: CASSHPPKGTEAFF; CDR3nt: TGCGCCAGCAGCCACCCCCCAAAAGGCACTGAAGCTTTCTTT
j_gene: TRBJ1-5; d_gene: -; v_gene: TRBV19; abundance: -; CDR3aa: CASIPSRGSNQPQHF; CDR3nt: TGTGCCAGTATCCCGAGTCGGGGTTCCAATCAGCCCCAGCATTTT
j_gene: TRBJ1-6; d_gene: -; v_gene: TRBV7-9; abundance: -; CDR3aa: CASSLGEGGSPLHF; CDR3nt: TGTGCCAGCAGCTTAGGGGAGGGTGGATCACCCCTCCACTTT
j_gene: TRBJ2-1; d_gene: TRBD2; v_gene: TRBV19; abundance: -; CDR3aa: CASSPHLASGSGEQFF; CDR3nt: TGTGCCAGTAGTCCCCACCTAGCTAGCGGGAGTGGTGAGCAGTTCTTC
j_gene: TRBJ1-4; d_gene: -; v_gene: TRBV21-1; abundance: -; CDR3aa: CASGVPGQGLGTNEKLFF; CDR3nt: TGTGCCAGCGGGGTCCCGGGACAGGGGTTGGGAACTAATGAAAAACTGTTTTTT
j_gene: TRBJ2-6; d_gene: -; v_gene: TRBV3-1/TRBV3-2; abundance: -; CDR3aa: CASSQLGANVLTF; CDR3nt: TGTGCCAGCAGCCAACTCGGGGCCAACGTCCTGACTTTC
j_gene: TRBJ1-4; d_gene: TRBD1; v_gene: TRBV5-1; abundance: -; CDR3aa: CASSLDGDRGSEKLFF; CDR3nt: TGCGCCAGCAGCTTGGACGGGGACAGGGGAAGTGAAAAACTGTTTTTT
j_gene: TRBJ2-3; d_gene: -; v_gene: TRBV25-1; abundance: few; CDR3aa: CASRGAGPDTQYF; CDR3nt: TGTGCCAGCAGAGGTGCAGGTCCAGATACGCAGTATTTT
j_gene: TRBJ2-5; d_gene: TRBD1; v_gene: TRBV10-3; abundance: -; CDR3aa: CAISGGQGFVETQYF; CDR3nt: TGTGCCATCAGTGGGGGACAGGGATTTGTCGAGACCCAGTACTTC
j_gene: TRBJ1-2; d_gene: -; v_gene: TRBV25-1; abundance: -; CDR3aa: CASSDPDSLYGYTF; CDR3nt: TGTGCCAGCAGTGACCCGGACAGTCTTTATGGCTACACCTTC
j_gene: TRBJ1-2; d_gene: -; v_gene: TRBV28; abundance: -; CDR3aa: CASSLWGADGYTF; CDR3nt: TGTGCCAGCAGTTTGTGGGGGGCTGATGGCTACACCTTC
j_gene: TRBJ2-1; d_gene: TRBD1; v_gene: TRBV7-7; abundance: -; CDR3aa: CASSLGQGDNEQFF; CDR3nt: TGTGCCAGCAGCTTAGGACAGGGGGATAATGAGCAGTTCTTC
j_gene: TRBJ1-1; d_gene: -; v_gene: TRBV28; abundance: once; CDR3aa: CASILGGFETPNTEAFF; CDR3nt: TGTGCCAGCATCCTTGGGGGTTTTGAGACCCCGAACACTGAAGCTTTCTTT
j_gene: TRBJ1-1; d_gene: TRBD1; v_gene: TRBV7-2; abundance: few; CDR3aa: CASGGQLNTEAFF; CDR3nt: TGTGCCAGTGGGGGACAGCTGAACACTGAAGCTTTCTTT
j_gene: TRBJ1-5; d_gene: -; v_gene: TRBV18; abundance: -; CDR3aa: CASSPAGTTQGNQPQHF; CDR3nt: TGTGCCAGCTCACCGGCAGGGACCACCCAGGGCAATCAGCCCCAGCATTTT
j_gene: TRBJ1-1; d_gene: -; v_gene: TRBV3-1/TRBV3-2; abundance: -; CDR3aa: CASSHGGWVSTEAFF; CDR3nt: TGTGCCAGCAGCCACGGGGGGTGGGTAAGCACTGAAGCTTTCTTT
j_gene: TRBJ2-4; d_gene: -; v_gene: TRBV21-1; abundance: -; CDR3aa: CATDRGLVGIQYF; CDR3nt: TGTGCCACGGACAGGGGGCTAGTGGGCATTCAGTACTTC
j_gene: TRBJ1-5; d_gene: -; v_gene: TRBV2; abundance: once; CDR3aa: CASRFSNQPQHF; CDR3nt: TGTGCCAGCAGGTTTAGCAATCAGCCCCAGCATTTT
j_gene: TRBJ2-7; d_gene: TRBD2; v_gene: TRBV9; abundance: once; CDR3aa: CASSAFGLAGSYEQYF; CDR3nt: TGTGCCAGCAGCGCCTTCGGACTAGCGGGATCTTACGAGCAGTACTTC
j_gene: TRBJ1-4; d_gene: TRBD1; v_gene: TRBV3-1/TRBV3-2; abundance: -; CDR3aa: CASSQQHKGAANEKLFF; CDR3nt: TGTGCCAGCAGCCAGCAGCACAAGGGGGCGGCTAATGAAAAACTGTTTTTT
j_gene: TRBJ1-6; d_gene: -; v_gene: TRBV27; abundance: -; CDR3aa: CASSPGWNSPLHF; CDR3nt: TGTGCCAGCAGTCCGGGATGGAATTCACCCCTCCACTTT
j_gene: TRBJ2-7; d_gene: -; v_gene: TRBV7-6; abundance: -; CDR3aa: CASSLNRAYEQYF; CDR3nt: TGTGCCAGCAGCTTAAACAGGGCCTACGAGCAGTACTTC
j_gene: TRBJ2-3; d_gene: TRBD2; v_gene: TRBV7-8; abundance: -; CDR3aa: CASSSFSGRALTDTQYF; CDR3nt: TGTGCCAGCAGCTCTTTTAGCGGGAGGGCCTTAACAGATACGCAGTATTTT
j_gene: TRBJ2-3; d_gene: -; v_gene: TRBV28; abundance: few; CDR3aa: CASSFLSGTDTQYF; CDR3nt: TGTGCCAGCAGTTTTTTGTCGGGCACAGATACGCAGTATTTT
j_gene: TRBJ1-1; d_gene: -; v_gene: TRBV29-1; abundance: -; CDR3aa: CSVAVSLYTEAFF; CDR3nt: TGCAGCGTCGCAGTAAGTCTTTACACTGAAGCTTTCTTT
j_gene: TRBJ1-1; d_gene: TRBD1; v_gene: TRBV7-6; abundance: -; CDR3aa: CASSRSRTGGVTEAFF; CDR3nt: TGTGCCAGCAGCCGCTCCCGGACAGGGGGAGTCACTGAAGCTTTCTTT
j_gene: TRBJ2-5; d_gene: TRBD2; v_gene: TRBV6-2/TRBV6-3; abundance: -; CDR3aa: CASSSGIGTQYF; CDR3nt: TGTGCCAGCAGCAGCGGGATTGGGACCCAGTACTTC
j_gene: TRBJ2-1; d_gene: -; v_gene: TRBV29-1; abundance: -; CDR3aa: CSVRLVSYNEQFF; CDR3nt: TGCAGCGTTCGTTTGGTCTCCTACAATGAGCAGTTCTTC
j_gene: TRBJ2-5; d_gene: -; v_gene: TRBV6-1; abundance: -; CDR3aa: CASSEGERPEVETQYF; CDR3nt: TGTGCCAGCAGTGAAGGGGAGCGTCCGGAGGTGGAGACCCAGTACTTC
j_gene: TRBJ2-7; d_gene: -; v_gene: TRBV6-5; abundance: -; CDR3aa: CASTLGQSEQYF; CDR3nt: TGTGCCAGCACATTGGGACAAAGCGAGCAGTACTTC
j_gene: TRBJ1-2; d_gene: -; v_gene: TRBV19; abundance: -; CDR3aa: CASSIQEGKYYGYTF; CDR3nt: TGTGCCAGTAGTATACAGGAGGGAAAGTACTATGGCTACACCTTC
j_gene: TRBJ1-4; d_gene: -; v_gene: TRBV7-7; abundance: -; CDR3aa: CASSPRGNEKLFF; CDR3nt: TGTGCCAGCAGCCCCCGGGGAAATGAAAAACTGTTTTTT
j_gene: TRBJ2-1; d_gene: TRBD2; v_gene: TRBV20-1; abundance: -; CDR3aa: CSASTRLAGGPAYNEQFF; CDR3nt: TGCAGTGCTAGTACTAGACTAGCGGGAGGACCCGCGTACAATGAGCAGTTCTTC
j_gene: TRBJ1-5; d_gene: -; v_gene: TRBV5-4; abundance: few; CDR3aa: CASSLRDSNQPQHF; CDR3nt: TGTGCCAGCAGCTTGCGGGACAGCAATCAGCCCCAGCATTTT